The present T cell receptor (beta chain) was sequenced within a study of spatial heterogeneity in lung cancer. Study overall: Beta-chain sequences were consistently detected more often than alpha-chain sequences.

Sample time point: sample taken at primary tumor resection. The donors comprised some 70 untreated early-stage non-small cell lung cancer patients. Unsorted whole RNA from tumor, nontumor lung or frozen PBMC underwent sequencing. Losses at the gene ends were 5 bases for V and 0 bases for J; bases not matched to a gene: 6. This CDR3 has 16 amino acids. TCRdb processed the 5' RACE reads anew with MiXCR; each CDR3 protein has one entry. There are approximately 49,000 distinct CDR3 sequences in the sample; about 5.8% occur only once, and over 8.5% lies in the top ten. Study conclusions and caveats: Ubiquitous, expanded tumor-derived TCRs were more frequently observed in blood at resection than at follow-up.

This clonotype was detected ten times or more. What it binds is unknown. Sequencing was performed on PBMCs, taken at surgery. This chain uses TRBV12-3 or TRBV12-4 with TRBJ2-3, with TRBD2 matching over 9 bases. The sequence was collected from a male donor with early-stage non-small cell lung cancer. CDR3 coding DNA: TGTGCCAGCAGTCGGCCGACTAGCGGAAGCACAGATACGCAGTATTTT. This codes for CASSRPTSGSTDTQYF.